This T cell receptor beta chain was profiled in a study of blood T cell repertoires in COVID-19. Study in general: Both acute and convalescent COVID-19 samples were obtained from the United States, Italy and Spain. Sources were T cells, B-cell-depleted T cells, or PBMCs; the material itself was cDNA or gDNA.

The length of the CDR3 is 13 residues. V was cut by 3 bases and J by 5 bases, with 10 bases left in between. Germline CDR1 reads KGHSH; CDR2 reads LQKENI. Per the study methods: Estimates of nucleated cell counts were drawn from the amplification of reference gene primers. The table came from immunoSEQ multiplex PCR; TCRdb's copy has only in-frame clones and leaves some out. Clone size and V and J calls were adopted from that table, with D and trimming inferred from the DNA. The sample lists fewer than 95,000 clones, more than 80% occurring once. The V and J genes are TRBV18 and TRBJ1-1; perhaps TRBD1 as D (5 bases). The clonotype originates from a woman older than 75 with acute or convalescent COVID-19. The sequenced sample consisted of peripheral blood. CDR3 region: CASSPGRVTEAFF. The CDR3 region has the DNA TGTGCCAGCTCACCTGGCAGGGTGACTGAAGCTTTCTTT.